The entry below describes one T cell receptor beta chain. Its antigen is not known. TCRdb independently ran MiXCR on the reads; one entry per CDR3 protein. The sample contains 290,000 or so distinct CDR3 sequences, about 23% of which appear only once. The CDR3 is 14 amino acids. In germline, CDR1 is DFQATT, CDR2 SNEGSKA (reference sequence). This sample stems from a study of T cell repertoires in cytomegalovirus infection. About the research overall: An indication of both CMV infection and matching HLA type came from public TCR beta signatures. Study results and caveats: What dominated the ex vivo response were HLA-C-restricted CMV-specific TCR beta clonotypes.

The clonotype comes from a human donor in good health (CMV status not recorded). Some clones in this sample may be carry-over from other donors' samples. Sequenced input: PBMCs. The chain combines TRBV20-1 with TRBJ1-3, with D possibly TRBD1 on 5 matching bases. The CDR3 here is CSSQGPSSGNTIYF. The CDR3 region has the DNA TGCAGCTCCCAGGGCCCGAGCTCTGGAAACACCATATATTTT.